The sequence of this T cell receptor (beta chain) was determined in a study of monozygotic twins with inflammatory bowel disease (dated by TCRdb to 2018 to 2020). Broadly, across the study: The full study comprised around 30 monozygotic twin pairs: nine German pairs (four IBD-concordant, five IBD-discordant) and 19 IBD-discordant Danish pairs. The search for disease-associated traits relied mainly on comparing IBD patients with their genetically identical healthy co-twins within discordant pairs. Each individual had, on average, about 151 000 unique TCRalpha sequences and 181 000 unique TCRbeta sequences available for analysis.

Beyond this particular receptor, the publication reports: Measured by the inverse Simpson index, TCRbeta repertoire diversity was lower in IBD patients than in their healthy co-twins. Repertoire similarity did not differ between concordant and discordant twins, which could be due to limited statistical power. The analysis was unable to tell different T cell subtypes apart. Background noise and inter-individual variability may have been introduced into the repertoires by the differing immunosuppressive treatments among patients. No single strong signal or clonotype linked to IBD turned up in the results, so the idea that one exists was not supported. Fewer clonotypes were shared with other individuals by IBD patients than by healthy twins, most markedly in patients showing signs of disease activity.

Libraries were constructed by 5' RACE. For each TCR library, approximately 3,700 ng of total RNA was used. For each sample, cDNA was synthesized in eight separate reactions using SMARTScribe reverse transcriptase. Unique molecular identifiers containing a 6-nucleotide sample barcode were introduced through template switching during cDNA synthesis. Two nested PCRs of approximately 16 and 10 cycles amplified the TCRalpha and TCRbeta cDNA, and bead purification followed each PCR. Before amplification, the cDNA was both treated with uracil DNA-glycosylase and purified with the QIAquick PCR purification kit. The second PCR added Illumina TruSeq-compatible adapters along with sample-specific barcodes. Library quality and concentration were assessed using TapeStation and Qubit, and approximately 5 ng of each library was pooled. Sequencing of pooled libraries was carried out on an Illumina HiSeq2500 single-index Rapid Run using 2 x 100 bp reads and custom sequencing primers. In the original analysis: MiGEC version 1.2.6 was used for UMI-based consensus assembly to correct PCR and sequencing errors. MiXCR version 2.1.1 was used for V(D)J alignment, clonotype assembly and CDR3 extraction. Normalisation of gene usage, clonotype sharing and MAIT/NKT TCR abundance was achieved by analysing the top 1000, 10 000 and 20 000 clonotypes per sample. After downsampling to 27 000 UMIs, diversity was calculated as the inverse Simpson index using the vegan R package. Paired Mann-Whitney U tests were applied to discordant twin pairs, with Benjamini-Hochberg correction for multiple testing. TCRdb reprocessed the reads and provides one entry for every CDR3 protein sequence; no DNA is given. The V and J calls follow TCRdb's processing rather than the paper's. This sample's table lists roughly 150,000 distinct CDR3 sequences. Roughly 1.2% of the sample is held by the ten biggest clonotypes.

From each donor, a roughly 2.5 ml peripheral blood sample was collected into PAXgene tubes and stored at -80 degrees C. Total RNA was isolated from whole blood with the PAXgene blood miRNA kit on an automated QIAcube, without T cell sorting. Peripheral blood from monozygotic twin pairs, either concordant or discordant for inflammatory bowel disease, underwent deep TCRalpha and TCRbeta repertoire profiling that used unique molecular barcoding. Smoking habits were recorded for all twin pairs, and individuals were classified as current, former or never smokers. Reading the germline V gene gives CDR1 SGDLS and CDR2 YYNGEE. The CDR3 runs 16 amino acids, cysteine and phenylalanine included. Nucleotide data are not available. For this clonotype: Its cognate antigen has yet to be identified.

The specimen sequenced was blood. In this chain, TRBV9 is recombined with TRBJ2-3. The origin of this receptor is a human donor with ulcerative colitis or Crohn's disease, or a healthy co-twin of an affected twin (not recorded which). The CDR3 in this case is CASSVGGNPSTDTQYF.